This TCR beta chain is drawn from a study of blood T cell repertoires in COVID-19. For the study at large: Sources were T cells, B-cell-depleted T cells, or PBMCs; the material itself was cDNA or gDNA.

Profiling relied on immunoSEQ multiplex PCR, and the TCRdb table lists in-frame clones only, not all of them. The sample records around 320,000 clones, 90% to 95% being singletons. V was cut by 0 bases and J by 6 bases, with 14 bases left in between. The germline V gene has CDR1 LNHNV and CDR2 YYDKDF (reference sequence). The CDR3 totals 15 residues. Participants had their cohort set by participant-reported clinical history. This TCR derives from a woman in her thirties who had been exposed to COVID-19. V gene TRBV15 combines with J gene TRBJ1-2, with no clear D. Sequenced material: PBMCs or T cells enriched from blood (not recorded which). CDR3 DNA: TGTGCCACCAGCAGAGATCGTGCGGACTTTGATGGCTACACCTTC. Translating it yields CATSRDRADFDGYTF.